The T cell receptor beta chain under discussion was sequenced for a study of graft-versus-host responses after intestinal transplantation. Study-level information: Transplants were multivisceral, liver-intestinal, or isolated intestinal. Recipients were all induced with anti-thymocyte globulin, then given tacrolimus and steroids for 3 to 4 years.

The ends were cut back, 1 base at V and 4 bases at J, with 11 bases in the middle. This CDR3 contains 14 residues. From germline, CDR1 is SGHKS and CDR2 YYEKEE (reference sequence). Data came from immunoSEQ multiplex PCR; TCRdb stores just in-frame clones and leaves some out. The sample lists 90,000 to 120,000 clones, approximately 84% occurring once. This clone was counted once. Its antigen is still unknown. Study-wide findings and caveats: GvH clones turned up in recipient marrow; some had shown up first in ileum or blood. Early after transplant, HvG clones declined as circulating GvH clones peaked.

This chain connects TRBV5-5 to TRBJ1-2, with D hard to call. The clonotype originates from a human donor who received an intestinal transplant. The sequences come from unstimulated CD4+ T cells sorted from spleen or lymph node cells, collected before intestinal transplant. The CDR3 DNA sequence: TGTGCCAGCAGCTTGACGTCACCTGTCTATGGCTACACCTTC. This gives the protein CASSLTSPVYGYTF.